These T cell receptor beta chains were read from a single sample in a study of OX40 agonist ivuxolimab in advanced cancers. This table comes from immunoSEQ multiplex PCR, and its TCRdb copy is limited to in-frame clones, with some not included. In the table there are around 15,000 clones, roughly three quarters of which are singletons. Sample: CD4+ or CD8+ T cells sorted from blood, taken in a trial of the OX40 agonist ivuxolimab. All receptors come from an adult with an advanced solid tumor such as melanoma, head and neck, liver or kidney cancer. Each CDR3 is given with its conserved first and last residue. D genes are given only for firm matches. Expanded clones get a size class; other rows say once, few or many, or leave the size out.

d_call: -
clone_size: few
v_call: TRBV6-4
j_call: TRBJ1-6
cdr3_nt: TGTGCCAGCAGTGACGGGGGTAGGGGTAATTCACCCCTCCACTTT
cdr3_aa: CASSDGGRGNSPLHF

d_call: -
clone_size: -
v_call: TRBV9
j_call: TRBJ2-3
cdr3_nt: TGTGCCAGCAGCGTAGCTTGGGGGAGCACAGATACGCAGTATTTT
cdr3_aa: CASSVAWGSTDTQYF

d_call: -
clone_size: -
v_call: TRBV5-4
j_call: TRBJ1-2
cdr3_nt: TGTGCCAGCAGCCCGGGACTCCCCGCTAACTATGGCTACACCTTC
cdr3_aa: CASSPGLPANYGYTF

d_call: -
clone_size: -
v_call: TRBV9
j_call: TRBJ2-1
cdr3_nt: TGTGCCAGCAGCGTAGTGGGAACTAGCTACAATGAGCAGTTCTTC
cdr3_aa: CASSVVGTSYNEQFF

d_call: -
clone_size: once
v_call: TRBV14
j_call: TRBJ2-5
cdr3_nt: TGTGCCAGCAGCCAAGTCGCTCTGCTCCAAGAGACCCAGTACTTC
cdr3_aa: CASSQVALLQETQYF

d_call: -
clone_size: -
v_call: TRBV5-1
j_call: TRBJ2-7
cdr3_nt: TGCGCCAGCAGCGAAGGGGGGTTTTCCTACGAGCAGTACTTC
cdr3_aa: CASSEGGFSYEQYF

d_call: TRBD1
clone_size: -
v_call: TRBV4-1
j_call: TRBJ2-7
cdr3_nt: TGCGCCAGCAGCCCGGGGACAGGGGGTATCTACGAGCAGTACTTC
cdr3_aa: CASSPGTGGIYEQYF

d_call: -
clone_size: -
v_call: TRBV7-9
j_call: TRBJ2-3
cdr3_nt: TGTGCCAGCAGCGTGTTTTCTGATACGCAGTATTTT
cdr3_aa: CASSVFSDTQYF

d_call: -
clone_size: -
v_call: TRBV13
j_call: TRBJ2-7
cdr3_nt: TGTGCCAGCAGCTTAGGCGGAGGGGGTCTGTCCTACGAGCAGTACTTC
cdr3_aa: CASSLGGGGLSYEQYF

d_call: -
clone_size: -
v_call: TRBV11-2
j_call: TRBJ2-3
cdr3_nt: TGTGCCAGCAGCTATTATCTTCTAGAGACAGATACGCAGTATTTT
cdr3_aa: CASSYYLLETDTQYF

d_call: TRBD2
clone_size: -
v_call: TRBV4-1
j_call: TRBJ2-7
cdr3_nt: TGCGCCAGCAGCCAAGTCGTTAGCGGGGGGGGTAGGTCCTACGAGCAGTACTTC
cdr3_aa: CASSQVVSGGGRSYEQYF

d_call: TRBD2
clone_size: -
v_call: TRBV4-3
j_call: TRBJ2-5
cdr3_nt: TGCGCCAGCAGCCAAGATCGGGGGGGCGGGGGCCCGGGGGAGACCCAGTACTTC
cdr3_aa: CASSQDRGGGGPGETQYF

d_call: -
clone_size: -
v_call: TRBV9
j_call: TRBJ1-5
cdr3_nt: TGTGCCAGCAGCGTAGGCGGGGAAGATCAGCCCCAGCATTTT
cdr3_aa: CASSVGGEDQPQHF

d_call: -
clone_size: once
v_call: TRBV11-2
j_call: TRBJ2-1
cdr3_nt: TGTGCCAGCACCCTTAGGTACAATGAGCAGTTCTTC
cdr3_aa: CASTLRYNEQFF

d_call: TRBD2
clone_size: -
v_call: TRBV4-1
j_call: TRBJ2-1
cdr3_nt: TGCGCCAGCAGCCAACGGGGGGACTCCTACAATGAGCAGTTCTTC
cdr3_aa: CASSQRGDSYNEQFF

d_call: TRBD1
clone_size: -
v_call: TRBV19
j_call: TRBJ1-5
cdr3_nt: TGTGCCAGTGGTAGACAGGGGGGCAGCAATCAGCCCCAGCATTTT
cdr3_aa: CASGRQGGSNQPQHF

d_call: -
clone_size: once
v_call: TRBV10-2
j_call: TRBJ1-4
cdr3_nt: TGCGCCAGCAGAGACACAACTAATGAAAAACTGTTTTTT
cdr3_aa: CASRDTTNEKLFF

d_call: -
clone_size: -
v_call: TRBV6-5
j_call: TRBJ1-5
cdr3_nt: TGTGCCAGCAGTTACTCGGGGCAGCTAGGGGAGCCCCAGCATTTT
cdr3_aa: CASSYSGQLGEPQHF

d_call: -
clone_size: -
v_call: TRBV5-8
j_call: TRBJ2-7
cdr3_nt: TGTGCCAGCAGCTTGGTTTCCTCCTACGAGCAGTACTTC
cdr3_aa: CASSLVSSYEQYF

d_call: -
clone_size: few
v_call: TRBV7-8
j_call: TRBJ1-6
cdr3_nt: TGTGCCAGCAGCTTGGGTCAGGGGAAATCACCCCTCCACTTT
cdr3_aa: CASSLGQGKSPLHF

d_call: -
clone_size: large
v_call: TRBV18
j_call: TRBJ1-2
cdr3_nt: TGTGCCAGCTCAAAACGGGCAAACTATGGCTACACCTTC
cdr3_aa: CASSKRANYGYTF

d_call: -
clone_size: few
v_call: TRBV9
j_call: TRBJ1-1
cdr3_nt: TGTGCCAGCAACCGACAGGATGTGAACACTGAAGCTTTCTTT
cdr3_aa: CASNRQDVNTEAFF

d_call: -
clone_size: -
v_call: TRBV4-1
j_call: TRBJ1-2
cdr3_nt: TGCGCCAGCAGCCAAGATAAGGGTCTAGCCTATGGCTACACCTTC
cdr3_aa: CASSQDKGLAYGYTF

d_call: TRBD1
clone_size: -
v_call: TRBV29-1
j_call: TRBJ2-7
cdr3_nt: TGCAGCGTTGAAGGGAAGACAGGGGTGCCCCTCTTATCCTCCTACGAGCAGTACTTC
cdr3_aa: CSVEGKTGVPLLSSYEQYF

d_call: TRBD1
clone_size: -
v_call: TRBV6-4
j_call: TRBJ2-7
cdr3_nt: TGTGCCAGCAGTGACCAGGGACAGGTCGAGCAGTACTTC
cdr3_aa: CASSDQGQVEQYF

d_call: TRBD1
clone_size: -
v_call: TRBV13
j_call: TRBJ2-7
cdr3_nt: TGTGCCAGCAGCCTCACAGGGGGGGAGCAGTACTTC
cdr3_aa: CASSLTGGEQYF

d_call: -
clone_size: -
v_call: TRBV27
j_call: TRBJ1-4
cdr3_nt: TGTGCCAGCAGTTTAAGGGACGATAATGAAAAACTGTTTTTT
cdr3_aa: CASSLRDDNEKLFF

d_call: -
clone_size: -
v_call: TRBV9
j_call: TRBJ2-7
cdr3_nt: TGTGCCAGCAGCGTAGGGAGCACCTGGTACGAGCAGTACTTC
cdr3_aa: CASSVGSTWYEQYF

d_call: -
clone_size: medium-sized
v_call: TRBV7-2
j_call: TRBJ1-6
cdr3_nt: TGTGCCAGCAGCTATCAGACCTCCTCCTATAATTCACCCCTCCACTTT
cdr3_aa: CASSYQTSSYNSPLHF

d_call: TRBD1
clone_size: few
v_call: TRBV9
j_call: TRBJ2-7
cdr3_nt: TGTGCCAGCAGCGTACAGGGACAGGGGCTCTACGAGCAGTACTTC
cdr3_aa: CASSVQGQGLYEQYF

d_call: -
clone_size: -
v_call: TRBV27
j_call: TRBJ1-4
cdr3_nt: TGTGCCAGCAGTAGGGGGGAGCTGTTTAATGAAAAACTGTTTTTT
cdr3_aa: CASSRGELFNEKLFF

d_call: -
clone_size: -
v_call: TRBV5-4
j_call: TRBJ2-7
cdr3_nt: TGTGCCAGTACGAGGGGGACGGTCCAGTACTTC
cdr3_aa: CASTRGTVQYF

d_call: -
clone_size: medium-sized
v_call: TRBV9
j_call: TRBJ2-4
cdr3_nt: TGTGCCAGCAGCGTAGGAGGGGCAGGAAACATTCAGTACTTC
cdr3_aa: CASSVGGAGNIQYF

d_call: -
clone_size: once
v_call: TRBV27
j_call: TRBJ1-2
cdr3_nt: TGTGCCAGCAGTTTGGACTCGGGGAACCTCTATGGCTACACCTTC
cdr3_aa: CASSLDSGNLYGYTF

d_call: -
clone_size: once
v_call: TRBV11-2
j_call: TRBJ2-7
cdr3_nt: TGTGCCAGCAGCTTAGTAACAGCCTACGAGCAGTACTTC
cdr3_aa: CASSLVTAYEQYF

d_call: TRBD2
clone_size: -
v_call: TRBV19
j_call: TRBJ2-5
cdr3_nt: TGTGCCAGTAGTACACCTAGCGGGGGCCGCGAGACCCAGTACTTC
cdr3_aa: CASSTPSGGRETQYF

d_call: -
clone_size: -
v_call: TRBV5-4
j_call: TRBJ2-2
cdr3_nt: TGTGCCAGCTGGGATGGGTCCACCGGGGAGCTGTTTTTT
cdr3_aa: CASWDGSTGELFF

d_call: -
clone_size: -
v_call: TRBV10-3
j_call: TRBJ1-1
cdr3_nt: TGTGCCATCAGTGGAATTAGGGAGGAAGGGACTGAAGCTTTCTTT
cdr3_aa: CAISGIREEGTEAFF

d_call: -
clone_size: -
v_call: TRBV9
j_call: TRBJ1-5
cdr3_nt: TGTGCCAGCAGCGCCGGGACTTCTAATCAGCCCCAGCATTTT
cdr3_aa: CASSAGTSNQPQHF

d_call: TRBD1
clone_size: -
v_call: TRBV6-5
j_call: TRBJ1-5
cdr3_nt: TGTGCCAGCAGCTGGGACAGTCGTCAGCCCCAGCATTTT
cdr3_aa: CASSWDSRQPQHF

d_call: -
clone_size: -
v_call: TRBV9
j_call: TRBJ1-4
cdr3_nt: TGTGCCAGCAGCTCGGGGGGTTTTGCTAATGAAAAACTGTTTTTT
cdr3_aa: CASSSGGFANEKLFF

d_call: -
clone_size: -
v_call: TRBV6-5
j_call: TRBJ1-5
cdr3_nt: TGTGCCAGCAGACGTGAGGGGAAGGGCAATCAGCCCCAGCATTTT
cdr3_aa: CASRREGKGNQPQHF

d_call: -
clone_size: -
v_call: TRBV11-3
j_call: TRBJ2-3
cdr3_nt: TGTGCCAGCAGCTTAGGCAGGAGCACAGATACGCAGTATTTT
cdr3_aa: CASSLGRSTDTQYF

d_call: TRBD1
clone_size: -
v_call: TRBV6-4
j_call: TRBJ2-3
cdr3_nt: TGTGCCAGCAGTCCCGGGACAGAGACAGATACGCAGTATTTT
cdr3_aa: CASSPGTETDTQYF

d_call: -
clone_size: -
v_call: TRBV7-9
j_call: TRBJ2-3
cdr3_nt: TGTGCCAGCAGCTTAGGTCTCGCGGACGAGCGCACAGATACGCAGTATTTT
cdr3_aa: CASSLGLADERTDTQYF

d_call: TRBD2
clone_size: -
v_call: TRBV7-6
j_call: TRBJ2-5
cdr3_nt: TGTGCCAGCAGTTTAGCGGGGGGGCAAGAGACCCAGTACTTC
cdr3_aa: CASSLAGGQETQYF

d_call: -
clone_size: -
v_call: TRBV27
j_call: TRBJ2-7
cdr3_nt: TGTGCCACCTCCCCGGGTCGCACGTACGAGCAGTACTTC
cdr3_aa: CATSPGRTYEQYF

d_call: -
clone_size: -
v_call: TRBV6-1
j_call: TRBJ1-2
cdr3_nt: TGTGCCAGCAGTGAAATGCAGGCTTATGGCTACACCTTC
cdr3_aa: CASSEMQAYGYTF

d_call: TRBD1
clone_size: -
v_call: TRBV2
j_call: TRBJ2-5
cdr3_nt: TGTGCCAGCGGGACAGGGAGGGAGCAAGAAACCCAGTACTTC
cdr3_aa: CASGTGREQETQYF

d_call: -
clone_size: -
v_call: TRBV7-8
j_call: TRBJ2-1
cdr3_nt: TGTGCAACCGGGACAATCTACAATGAGCAGTTCTTC
cdr3_aa: CATGTIYNEQFF

d_call: -
clone_size: -
v_call: TRBV6-1
j_call: TRBJ2-7
cdr3_nt: TGTGCCAGCAGGGTCGGGGTCGGAGTTACCTACGAGCAGTACTTC
cdr3_aa: CASRVGVGVTYEQYF

d_call: TRBD1
clone_size: -
v_call: TRBV15
j_call: TRBJ2-5
cdr3_nt: TGTGCCACCAGCAGAGATAGACAGGGGGCTGGTGAGACCCAGTACTTC
cdr3_aa: CATSRDRQGAGETQYF

d_call: -
clone_size: -
v_call: TRBV4-3
j_call: TRBJ2-3
cdr3_nt: TGCGCCAGCAGCCAAGGCAGGGGCCTCGGCGCTGGAGATACGCAGTATTTT
cdr3_aa: CASSQGRGLGAGDTQYF

d_call: -
clone_size: -
v_call: TRBV13
j_call: TRBJ1-1
cdr3_nt: TGTGCCAGCAGCTTAGGCGGGCAGACGAATGAAGCTTTCTTT
cdr3_aa: CASSLGGQTNEAFF

d_call: -
clone_size: few
v_call: TRBV6-1
j_call: TRBJ2-5
cdr3_nt: TGTGCCAGCAGTTACGGGGGTGCCCAGTACTTC
cdr3_aa: CASSYGGAQYF

d_call: TRBD1
clone_size: -
v_call: TRBV7-2
j_call: TRBJ2-7
cdr3_nt: TGTGCCAGCAGCTCCCTCACCATTACAGGGGACTACGAGCAGTACTTC
cdr3_aa: CASSSLTITGDYEQYF

d_call: TRBD1
clone_size: -
v_call: TRBV29-1
j_call: TRBJ2-5
cdr3_nt: TGCAGCGTTGAGTTGGGGACAGGAACCAAAGAGACCCAGTACTTC
cdr3_aa: CSVELGTGTKETQYF